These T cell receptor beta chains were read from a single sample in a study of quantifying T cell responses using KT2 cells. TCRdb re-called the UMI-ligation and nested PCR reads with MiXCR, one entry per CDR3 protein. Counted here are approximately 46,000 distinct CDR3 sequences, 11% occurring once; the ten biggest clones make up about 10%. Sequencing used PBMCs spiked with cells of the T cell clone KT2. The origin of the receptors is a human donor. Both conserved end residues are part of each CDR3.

cdr3_aa: CASSFKGRGTEAFF
cdr3_length: 14
j_call: TRBJ1-1
v_call: TRBV7-6

cdr3_aa: CASSYNQVNSPLHF
cdr3_length: 14
j_call: TRBJ1-6
v_call: TRBV6-6

cdr3_aa: CASSFSGMIEQYF
cdr3_length: 13
j_call: TRBJ2-7
v_call: TRBV5-1

cdr3_aa: CASSVAKNIQYF
cdr3_length: 12
j_call: TRBJ2-4
v_call: TRBV2

cdr3_aa: CAIAEGAKNIQYF
cdr3_length: 13
j_call: TRBJ2-4
v_call: TRBV10-3

cdr3_aa: CASSLEGQGDGYTF
cdr3_length: 14
j_call: TRBJ1-2
v_call: TRBV7-2

cdr3_aa: CASSSSRGGPGNTIYF
cdr3_length: 16
j_call: TRBJ1-3
v_call: TRBV7-3

cdr3_aa: CASSYSAGTPDTQYF
cdr3_length: 15
j_call: TRBJ2-3
v_call: TRBV6-2/TRBV6-3

cdr3_aa: CASSWITDTQYF
cdr3_length: 12
j_call: TRBJ2-3
v_call: TRBV5-1

cdr3_aa: CASSWGQGRMNTEAFF
cdr3_length: 16
j_call: TRBJ1-1
v_call: TRBV5-1

cdr3_aa: CSVEDPSQTQETQYF
cdr3_length: 15
j_call: TRBJ2-5
v_call: TRBV29-1

cdr3_aa: CATRPPGQGLVVETQYF
cdr3_length: 17
j_call: TRBJ2-5
v_call: TRBV24-1

cdr3_aa: CASSLGSGFSLAEAFF
cdr3_length: 16
j_call: TRBJ1-1
v_call: TRBV27

cdr3_aa: CSASLHSGSTDTQYF
cdr3_length: 15
j_call: TRBJ2-3
v_call: TRBV20-1

cdr3_aa: CASSLTVASDTQYF
cdr3_length: 14
j_call: TRBJ2-3
v_call: TRBV5-1

cdr3_aa: CASAQGAVETQYF
cdr3_length: 13
j_call: TRBJ2-5
v_call: TRBV7-3

cdr3_aa: CASSPGASTDTQYF
cdr3_length: 14
j_call: TRBJ2-3
v_call: TRBV5-1

cdr3_aa: CSARAGTSGSGRDTQYF
cdr3_length: 17
j_call: TRBJ2-3
v_call: TRBV20-1

cdr3_aa: CASSSTGHEAFF
cdr3_length: 12
j_call: TRBJ1-1
v_call: TRBV7-6

cdr3_aa: CASSPRTGEKLFF
cdr3_length: 13
j_call: TRBJ1-4
v_call: TRBV27

cdr3_aa: CASILGSGSDTQYF
cdr3_length: 14
j_call: TRBJ2-3
v_call: TRBV2

cdr3_aa: CASSLEAEEGSNQPQHF
cdr3_length: 17
j_call: TRBJ1-5
v_call: TRBV7-9

cdr3_aa: CASSPSFADTQYF
cdr3_length: 13
j_call: TRBJ2-3
v_call: TRBV7-2

cdr3_aa: CASAGDSFPGHTF
cdr3_length: 13
j_call: TRBJ1-2
v_call: TRBV6-1

cdr3_aa: CASSHYRGNTEAFF
cdr3_length: 14
j_call: TRBJ1-1
v_call: TRBV4-1

cdr3_aa: CASSLNLGGELFF
cdr3_length: 13
j_call: TRBJ2-2
v_call: TRBV7-3

cdr3_aa: CASSSEGTTGIYEQYF
cdr3_length: 16
j_call: TRBJ2-7
v_call: TRBV7-9

cdr3_aa: CASSDRIYGYTF
cdr3_length: 12
j_call: TRBJ1-2
v_call: TRBV13

cdr3_aa: CASSGTTAGEQYF
cdr3_length: 13
j_call: TRBJ2-7
v_call: TRBV11-1

cdr3_aa: CATSDPGSGLKDEQFF
cdr3_length: 16
j_call: TRBJ2-1
v_call: TRBV24-1

cdr3_aa: CASSQELAVFTGELFF
cdr3_length: 16
j_call: TRBJ2-2
v_call: TRBV14

cdr3_aa: CASSQGGSGNTIYF
cdr3_length: 14
j_call: TRBJ1-3
v_call: TRBV3-1

cdr3_aa: CASSDRTNQPQHF
cdr3_length: 13
j_call: TRBJ1-5
v_call: TRBV6-2/TRBV6-3

cdr3_aa: CSSIRGFLNTEAFF
cdr3_length: 14
j_call: TRBJ1-1
v_call: TRBV20-1

cdr3_aa: CASSFRGSSYEQYF
cdr3_length: 14
j_call: TRBJ2-7
v_call: TRBV12-3/TRBV12-4

cdr3_aa: CASSSRLAGGHGEQFF
cdr3_length: 16
j_call: TRBJ2-1
v_call: TRBV13

cdr3_aa: CASSASYNEQFF
cdr3_length: 12
j_call: TRBJ2-1
v_call: TRBV7-2

cdr3_aa: CATSDLGTAGATYNEQFF
cdr3_length: 18
j_call: TRBJ2-1
v_call: TRBV24-1

cdr3_aa: CASSPDRRNYGYTF
cdr3_length: 14
j_call: TRBJ1-2
v_call: TRBV27

cdr3_aa: CASRAPGAENTGELFF
cdr3_length: 16
j_call: TRBJ2-2
v_call: TRBV5-1

cdr3_aa: CASSLTPLGRRGELFF
cdr3_length: 16
j_call: TRBJ2-2
v_call: TRBV7-3

cdr3_aa: CASSSGGSYEQYF
cdr3_length: 13
j_call: TRBJ2-7
v_call: TRBV13

cdr3_aa: CASSQTFLSGVFF
cdr3_length: 13
j_call: TRBJ2-7
v_call: TRBV3-1

cdr3_aa: CASSQDIAAGDQETQYF
cdr3_length: 17
j_call: TRBJ2-5
v_call: TRBV3-1

cdr3_aa: CASSLQGKGTDTQYF
cdr3_length: 15
j_call: TRBJ2-3
v_call: TRBV7-9

cdr3_aa: CASIRDRLAKNIQYF
cdr3_length: 15
j_call: TRBJ2-4
v_call: TRBV2

cdr3_aa: CASSPGTSGFNEQFF
cdr3_length: 15
j_call: TRBJ2-1
v_call: TRBV5-1

cdr3_aa: CASSLLFGGHPKQFF
cdr3_length: 15
j_call: TRBJ2-1
v_call: TRBV12-3/TRBV12-4

cdr3_aa: CASSSQLAGRGNEQFF
cdr3_length: 16
j_call: TRBJ2-1
v_call: TRBV13

cdr3_aa: CASSQERDSGANVLTF
cdr3_length: 16
j_call: TRBJ2-6
v_call: TRBV4-2